This entry lists 3 T cell receptor beta chains sequenced from one sample in a study of tumor-infiltrating lymphocytes in primary liver carcinoma. Joint extraction of RNA and DNA used roughly 20-33 mg of bulk tissue that was unsorted. The authors made TCR beta cDNA from around 500 ng total RNA with a constant-region primer. Nested multiplex PCR, run for three rounds with slightly modified ARM-PCR, yielded TCR beta libraries. TRBV1-TRBV30 forward primers paired with a C-beta reverse primer drove the first two PCR rounds, around 10 cycles each. TCRdb re-analysed the multiplex PCR reads in MiXCR, keeping a single row per CDR3 protein. The table records around 70,000 distinct CDR3 sequences, nearly 70% of them present only once. Specimen: liver tumor tissue from sampling region 4. Sample subset: tumor region T4, right-lateral pole. These receptors were taken from a man aged 35 to 55 with primary liver carcinoma and hepatitis B virus infection.

Comment on this clonotype: A single base separates this from a much larger clone, so it may be a read error. This chain connects TRBV6-4 to TRBJ2-3; D is perhaps TRBD1 (6 bases). The CDR3 loop spans 15 amino acids. Per the germline V gene, CDR1 is MRHNA and CDR2 is SNTAGT. CDR3 coding DNA: TGTGCCAGCAGTAGCCTAGGACAGACCACAGATAAGCAGTATTTT. This codes for CASSSLGQTTDKQYF.

Points on this clonotype: The junction does not match germline at one end; this may be a read error. The rearrangement joins TRBV28 to TRBJ2-3, with 11 bases fitting TRBD1. Germline V CDR1 and CDR2: MDHEN, SYDVKM. This CDR3 region has 15 residues. The chain's CDR3 is CASSAGQGETDTQYF. The DNA for the CDR3 is TGTGCCAGCAGTGCGGGACAGGGGGAAACAGATACCCAGTATTTT.

In regard to this clonotype: The germline gene is not matched at one end of the junction; a read error may be the cause. The chain links TRBV29-1 to TRBJ2-7; 8 bases match TRBD2. Germline V lookup: CDR1 SQVTM, CDR2 ANQGSEA. The CDR3 is 16 residues long. Here the CDR3 DNA reads TGCAGCGTTGAATCCCACAAGACTAGCGAGTCCTACGAGCAGTATTTC. Encoded protein: CSVESHKTSESYEQYF.